This T cell receptor beta chain was retrieved from a study of regulatory T cells in long-lasting Graves disease. Study observations and caveats: Whereas roughly 1,000 public clonotypes were shared by new patients, persistent patients shared more, at a few thousand.

With respect to this clonotype: Antigen specificity is unknown.

Time point of the sample: newly diagnosed GD, antithyroid drugs for less than 3 months. Researchers made the TCR library from RNA that was extracted from PBMCs. Graves' disease diagnosis followed American Thyroid Association guidelines. Arm-PCR of CDR3 regions with iRepertoire HTBI primers generated TCR beta libraries. MiXCR, applied by TCRdb to the multiplex PCR reads, yields one record per CDR3 protein. The repertoire consists of about 620,000 distinct CDR3 sequences, with 16% occurring once and the leading ten covering 15% to 20%. CDR1 is SGHAT, CDR2 FQNNGV, per germline. V lost 5 bases and J lost 0; bases outside the gene matches: 4. The CDR3 is 16 amino acids. These data are also associated with another study on T cells in Graves' hyperthyroidism and ophthalmopathy. From that study: The study used the HTBI primer set for a first-round RT-PCR of the TCR CDR3.

This chain joins TRBV11-2 and TRBJ2-2, with 9 bases matching TRBD1. This receptor was taken from a woman aged 25 to 45 with Graves disease. The sample was peripheral blood mononuclear cells (PBMCs), taken at new diagnosis, from a patient treated with antithyroid drugs. CDR3 protein: CASSRWTGANTGELFF. The CDR3 coding sequence is TGTGCCAGCAGCAGATGGACAGGGGCGAACACCGGGGAGCTGTTTTTT. Combining the CDR3 with reference TRBV11-2 and TRBJ2-2 gives the whole variable domain EAGVAQSPRYKIIEKRQSVAFWCNPISGHATLYWYQQILGQGPKLLIQFQNNGVVDDSQLPKDRFSAERLKGVDSTLKIQPAKLEDSAVYLCASSRWTGANTGELFFGEGSRLTVL.